This TCR beta chain was captured by sequencing in a study of shared clonotypes between healthy human individuals. Here immunoSEQ multiplex PCR was the method, and the copy in TCRdb shows in-frame clones only, minus some. The sample shows 2 million to 2.5 million clones, around 95% of them seen only once. The CDR3 has 15 residues. The V gene's germline CDR1 is SGHRS and CDR2 YFSETQ. Trimming removed 0 bases from V and 9 bases from J; junction bases left unmatched: 10. A few counts support this clone. This clonotype was obtained from a young man in good health. V gene TRBV5-1 combines with J gene TRBJ2-5, with 8 bases lining up with TRBD2. What was sequenced was naive CD4+ T cells sorted from blood. Noted subset: CD45RA+ positively selected. CDR3 DNA sequence: TGCGCCAGCAGCTTGGGCGCTAGCGGGCCAGGGGCCCAGTACTTC. This encodes CASSLGASGPGAQYF.